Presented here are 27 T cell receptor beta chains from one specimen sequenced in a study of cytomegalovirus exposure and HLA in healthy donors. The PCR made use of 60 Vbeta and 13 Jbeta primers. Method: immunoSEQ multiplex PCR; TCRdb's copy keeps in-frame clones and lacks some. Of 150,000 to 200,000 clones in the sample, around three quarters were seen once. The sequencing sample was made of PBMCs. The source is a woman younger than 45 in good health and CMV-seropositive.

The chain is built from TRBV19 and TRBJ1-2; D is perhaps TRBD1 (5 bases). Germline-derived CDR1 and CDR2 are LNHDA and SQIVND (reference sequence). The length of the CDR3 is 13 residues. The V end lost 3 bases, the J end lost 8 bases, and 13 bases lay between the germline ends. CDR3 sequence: CASSIRQGGGYTF. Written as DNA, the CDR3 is TGTGCCAGTAGTATTAGGCAGGGAGGAGGCTACACCTTC.

CDR3 loop: CASRLTGGSTGELFF. The CDR3 region has the DNA TGTGCCAGCAGGTTGACCGGGGGAAGTACCGGGGAGCTGTTTTTT. The chain has TRBV28 and TRBJ2-2; D is possibly TRBD2 (6 bases). V was cut by 6 bases and J by 5 bases, with 16 bases left in between. The germline gives CDR1 MDHEN, CDR2 SYDVKM. CDR3 length: 15 residues.

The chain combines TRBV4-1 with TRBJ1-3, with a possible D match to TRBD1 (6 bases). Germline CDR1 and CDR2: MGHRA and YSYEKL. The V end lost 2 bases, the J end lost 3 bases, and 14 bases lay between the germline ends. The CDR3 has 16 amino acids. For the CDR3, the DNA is TGCGCCAGCAGCCAACAGGGGCAGATCAGTGGAAACACCATATATTTT. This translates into CASSQQGQISGNTIYF.

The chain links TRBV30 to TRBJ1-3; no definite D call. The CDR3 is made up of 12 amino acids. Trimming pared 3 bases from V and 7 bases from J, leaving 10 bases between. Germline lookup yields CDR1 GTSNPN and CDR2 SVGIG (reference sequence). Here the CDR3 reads CAWSHPRNTIYF. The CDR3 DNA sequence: TGTGCCTGGAGCCACCCGAGGAACACCATATATTTT.

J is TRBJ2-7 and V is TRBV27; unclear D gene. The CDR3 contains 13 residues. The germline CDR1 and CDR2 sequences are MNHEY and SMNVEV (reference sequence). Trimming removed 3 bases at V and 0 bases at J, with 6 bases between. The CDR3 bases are TGTGCCAGCAGTTTCCGGAGCTCCTACGAGCAGTACTTC. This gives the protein CASSFRSSYEQYF.

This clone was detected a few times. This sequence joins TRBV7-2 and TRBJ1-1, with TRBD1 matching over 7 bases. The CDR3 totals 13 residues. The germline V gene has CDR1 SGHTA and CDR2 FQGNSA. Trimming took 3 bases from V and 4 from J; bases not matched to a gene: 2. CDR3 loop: CASSLRTGTEAFF. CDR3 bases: TGTGCCAGCAGCTTGAGGACAGGCACTGAAGCTTTCTTT.

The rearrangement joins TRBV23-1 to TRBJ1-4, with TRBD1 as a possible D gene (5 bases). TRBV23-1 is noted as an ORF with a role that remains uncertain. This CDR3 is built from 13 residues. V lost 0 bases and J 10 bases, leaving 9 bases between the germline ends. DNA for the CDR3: TGCGCCAGCAGTCAATCATGGGGGGGAAAACTGTTTTTT. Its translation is CASSQSWGGKLFF.

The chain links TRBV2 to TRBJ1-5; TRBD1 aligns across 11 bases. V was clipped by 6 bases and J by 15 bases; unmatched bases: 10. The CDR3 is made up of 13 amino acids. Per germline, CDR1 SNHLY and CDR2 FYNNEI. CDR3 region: CASRGTGGLSPHF. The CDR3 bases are TGTGCCAGCAGGGGGACAGGGGGTCTCTCTCCGCATTTT.

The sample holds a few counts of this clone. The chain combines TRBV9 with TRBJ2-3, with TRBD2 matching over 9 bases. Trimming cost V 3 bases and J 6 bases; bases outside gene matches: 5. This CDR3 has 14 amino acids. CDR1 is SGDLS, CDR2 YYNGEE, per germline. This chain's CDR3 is CASSAAGGVDTQYF. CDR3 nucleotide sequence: TGTGCCAGCAGCGCCGCGGGAGGGGTCGATACGCAGTATTTT.

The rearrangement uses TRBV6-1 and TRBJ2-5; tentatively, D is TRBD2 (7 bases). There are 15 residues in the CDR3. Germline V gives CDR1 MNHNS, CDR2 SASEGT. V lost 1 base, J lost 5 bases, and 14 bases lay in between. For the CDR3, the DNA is TGTGCCAGCAGTGAAGGGGGGGGGCGATGGGAGACCCAGTACTTC. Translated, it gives CASSEGGGRWETQYF.

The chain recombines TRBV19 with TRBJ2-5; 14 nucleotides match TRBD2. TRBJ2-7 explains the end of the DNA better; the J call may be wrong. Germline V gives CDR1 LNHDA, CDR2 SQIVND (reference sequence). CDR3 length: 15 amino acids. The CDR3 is CASRTTGLAGDEQYF. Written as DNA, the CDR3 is TGTGCCAGTAGAACCACGGGACTAGCGGGGGACGAGCAGTACTTC.

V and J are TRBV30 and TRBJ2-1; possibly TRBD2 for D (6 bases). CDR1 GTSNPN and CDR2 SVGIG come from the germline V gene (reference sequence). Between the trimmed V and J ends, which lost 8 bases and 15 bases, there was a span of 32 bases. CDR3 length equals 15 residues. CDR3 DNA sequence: TGTGCCAACCTCGTCGGCGGGATGTGGGGGATTGGAATGTTCTTC. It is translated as CANLVGGMWGIGMFF. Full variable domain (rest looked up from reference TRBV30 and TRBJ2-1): SQTIHQWPATLVQPVGSPLSLECTVEGTSNPNLYWYRQAAGRGLQLLFYSVGIGQISSEVPQNLSASRPQDRQFILSSKKLLLSDSGFYLCANLVGGMWGIGMFFGPGTRLTVL.

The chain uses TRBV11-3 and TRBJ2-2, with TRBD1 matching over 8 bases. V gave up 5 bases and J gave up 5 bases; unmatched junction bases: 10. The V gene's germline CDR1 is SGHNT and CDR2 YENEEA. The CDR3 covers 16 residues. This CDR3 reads CASSLGGQGMTGELFF. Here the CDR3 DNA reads TGTGCCAGCAGCCTAGGCGGACAGGGAATGACCGGGGAGCTGTTTTTT.

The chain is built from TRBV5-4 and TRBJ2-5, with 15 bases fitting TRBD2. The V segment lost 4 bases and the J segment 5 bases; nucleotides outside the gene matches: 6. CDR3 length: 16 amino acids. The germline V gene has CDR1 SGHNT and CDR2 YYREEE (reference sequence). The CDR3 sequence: CASSPRTSGGAETQYF. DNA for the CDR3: TGTGCCAGCAGCCCTAGGACTAGCGGGGGGGCTGAGACCCAGTACTTC.

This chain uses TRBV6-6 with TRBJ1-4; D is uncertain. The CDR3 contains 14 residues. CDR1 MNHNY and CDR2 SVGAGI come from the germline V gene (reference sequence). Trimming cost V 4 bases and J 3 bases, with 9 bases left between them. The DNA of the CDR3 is TGTGCCAGCAGTTGGCAGGTAGCTAATGAAAAACTGTTTTTT. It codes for CASSWQVANEKLFF.

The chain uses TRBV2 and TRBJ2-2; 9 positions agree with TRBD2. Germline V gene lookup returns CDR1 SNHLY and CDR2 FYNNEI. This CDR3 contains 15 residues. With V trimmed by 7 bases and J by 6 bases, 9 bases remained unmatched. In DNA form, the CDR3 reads TGTGCCAGCAAAGACCTAGCGGGGCGGGCCGGGGAGCTGTTTTTT. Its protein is CASKDLAGRAGELFF.

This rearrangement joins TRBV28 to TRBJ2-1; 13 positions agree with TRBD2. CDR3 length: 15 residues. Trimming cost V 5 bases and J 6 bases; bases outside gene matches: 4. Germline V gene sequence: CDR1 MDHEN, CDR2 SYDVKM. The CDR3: CASSVTSGGANEQFF. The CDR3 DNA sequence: TGTGCCAGCAGTGTTACTAGCGGGGGGGCCAATGAGCAGTTCTTC.

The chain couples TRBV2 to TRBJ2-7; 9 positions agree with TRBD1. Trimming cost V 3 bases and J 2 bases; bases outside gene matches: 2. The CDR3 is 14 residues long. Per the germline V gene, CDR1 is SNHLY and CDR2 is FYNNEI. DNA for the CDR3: TGTGCCAGCAGTGACCGGGACAGGGCCTACGAGCAGTACTTC. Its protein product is CASSDRDRAYEQYF.

CDR3 sequence: CSVTGRLAGSYEQYF. The CDR3 DNA reads TGCAGCGTTACTGGGCGACTAGCGGGATCCTACGAGCAGTACTTC. The J gene is TRBJ2-7, the V gene TRBV29-1; TRBD2 matches at 11 bases. CDR1 and CDR2 (germline): SQVTM, ANQGSEA. There are 15 residues in the CDR3. The ends lost 5 bases at V and 1 base at J; junction bases unmatched: 7.

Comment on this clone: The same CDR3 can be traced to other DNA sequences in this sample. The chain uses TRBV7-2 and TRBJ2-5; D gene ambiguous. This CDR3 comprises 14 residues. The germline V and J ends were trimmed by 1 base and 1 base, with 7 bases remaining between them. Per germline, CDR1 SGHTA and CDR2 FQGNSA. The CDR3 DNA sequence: TGTGCCAGCAGCTTAGGAGGCGGCCAAGAGACCCAGTACTTC. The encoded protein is CASSLGGGQETQYF.

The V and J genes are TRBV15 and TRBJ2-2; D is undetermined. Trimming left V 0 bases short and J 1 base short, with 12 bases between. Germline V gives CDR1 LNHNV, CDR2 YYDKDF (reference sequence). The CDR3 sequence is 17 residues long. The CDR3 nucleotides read TGTGCCACCAGCAGAGATGTGACCAGGTTGAACACCGGGGAGCTGTTTTTT. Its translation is CATSRDVTRLNTGELFF.

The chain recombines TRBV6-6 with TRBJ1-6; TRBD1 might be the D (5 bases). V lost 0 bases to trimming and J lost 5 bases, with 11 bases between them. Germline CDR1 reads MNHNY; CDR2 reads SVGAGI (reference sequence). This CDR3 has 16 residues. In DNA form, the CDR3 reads TGTGCCAGCAGTTACTCGGGGGGAGTCGATAATTCACCCCTCCACTTT. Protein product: CASSYSGGVDNSPLHF.

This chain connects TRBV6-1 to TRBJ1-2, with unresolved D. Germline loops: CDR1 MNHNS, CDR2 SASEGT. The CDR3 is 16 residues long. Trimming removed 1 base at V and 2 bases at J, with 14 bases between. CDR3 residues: CASSEGLGRPNYGYTF. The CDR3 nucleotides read TGTGCCAGCAGTGAAGGGTTGGGCAGACCCAACTATGGCTACACCTTC.

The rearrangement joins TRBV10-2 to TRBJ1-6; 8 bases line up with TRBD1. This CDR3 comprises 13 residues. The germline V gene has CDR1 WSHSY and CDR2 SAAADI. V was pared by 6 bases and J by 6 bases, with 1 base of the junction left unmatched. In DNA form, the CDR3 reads TGCGCCAGCAGGGGACAGGCTAATTCACCCCTCCACTTT. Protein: CASRGQANSPLHF.

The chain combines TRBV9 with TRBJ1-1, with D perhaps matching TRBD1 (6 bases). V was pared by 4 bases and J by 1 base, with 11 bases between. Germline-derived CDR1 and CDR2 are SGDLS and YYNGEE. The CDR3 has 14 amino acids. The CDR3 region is CASSSGQRNTEAFF. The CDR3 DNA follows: TGTGCCAGCAGCTCGGGACAACGGAACACTGAAGCTTTCTTT.

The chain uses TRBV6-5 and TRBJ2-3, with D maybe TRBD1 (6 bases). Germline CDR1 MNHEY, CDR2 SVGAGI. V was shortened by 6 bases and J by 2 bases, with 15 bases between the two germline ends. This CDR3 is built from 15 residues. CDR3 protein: CASSLQGILTDTQYF. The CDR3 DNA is TGTGCCAGCAGCCTACAGGGAATTCTCACAGATACGCAGTATTTT.

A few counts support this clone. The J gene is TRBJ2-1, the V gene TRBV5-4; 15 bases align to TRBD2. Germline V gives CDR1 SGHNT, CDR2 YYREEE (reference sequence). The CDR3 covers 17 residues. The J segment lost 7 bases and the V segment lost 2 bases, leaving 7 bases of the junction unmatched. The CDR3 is CASSFRTSGRAMNEQFF. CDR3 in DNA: TGTGCCAGCAGCTTTAGGACTAGCGGGAGGGCAATGAATGAGCAGTTCTTC.